These 6 T cell receptor beta chains were sequenced from one sample in a study of STAT3 mutations in large granular lymphocyte leukemia. Study results and limitations: In T-cell large granular lymphocyte leukemia, about half of patients showed multiple immunodominant subclonotypes.

Profiled with immunoSEQ multiplex PCR; TCRdb holds only in-frame clones, not every one. Here the sample spans roughly 40,000 clones, 70% to 90% being singletons. Their antigens remain unidentified. Sequenced input: PBMCs. The source is a human donor with T large granular lymphocyte leukemia. Some clones in this sample may be carry-over from other donors' samples.

This clone was seen more than once but under ten times. The chain carries TRBV11-2 and TRBJ1-2, with D hard to call. With 3 bases removed from V and 2 bases from J, the gap between germline ends came to 7 bases. The V gene's germline CDR1 is SGHAT and CDR2 FQNNGV. The CDR3 contains 13 residues. In DNA form, the CDR3 reads TGTGCCAGCAGCTTCGCGCAAAACTATGGCTACACCTTC. It is translated as CASSFAQNYGYTF.

This clone was seen once. V gene TRBV18 combines with J gene TRBJ2-2; D is undetermined. Germline V CDR1 and CDR2: KGHSH, LQKENI. This CDR3 has 13 amino acids. The V end was cut by 0 bases, the J end by 4 bases, with 3 bases between. Here the CDR3 DNA reads TGTGCCAGCTCACCACCGGGCACCGGGGAGCTGTTTTTT. Protein product: CASSPPGTGELFF.

Written as DNA, the CDR3 is TGCGCCAGCAGCCAAGCTAACGACAGGGACTATGGCTACACCTTC. Amino acids: CASSQANDRDYGYTF. The rearrangement links TRBV4-3 to TRBJ1-2; 7 nucleotides line up with TRBD1. The CDR3 length is 15 residues. The germline CDR1 and CDR2 sequences are LGHNA and YSLEER. V lost 1 base to trimming and J lost 3 bases; unmatched junction nucleotides: 5.

As regards this clone: This sample also contains other DNA sequences that code for the same CDR3. The chain recombines TRBV5-1 with TRBJ1-3, with 8 bases lining up with TRBD1. Germline CDR1 is SGHRS and CDR2 is YFSETQ. The CDR3 runs 15 residues. Trimming cost V 5 bases and J 0 bases; bases outside gene matches: 4. CDR3 DNA: TGCGCCAGCAGTCCTGGGACAGGCTCTGGAAACACCATATATTTT. It is translated as CASSPGTGSGNTIYF.

J is TRBJ2-5 and V is TRBV5-4; no firm D call. V lost 2 bases and J 4 bases, leaving 9 bases between the germline ends. The length of the CDR3 is 13 residues. Germline V CDR1 and CDR2: SGHNT, YYREEE (reference sequence). Here the CDR3 DNA reads TGTGCCAGCAGCTTTACGGGCCGAGAGACCCAGTACTTC. It is translated as CASSFTGRETQYF. Full variable domain (rest looked up from reference TRBV5-4 and TRBJ2-5): ETGVTQSPTHLIKTRGQQVTLRCSSQSGHNTVSWYQQALGQGPQFIFQYYREEENGRGNFPPRFSGLQFPNYSSELNVNALELDDSALYLCASSFTGRETQYFGPGTRLLVL.

The chain joins TRBV29-1 to TRBJ2-5; D call uncertain. The V end was cut by 5 bases, the J end by 0 bases, with 7 bases between. Per germline, CDR1 SQVTM and CDR2 ANQGSEA. CDR3 size: 12 residues. The CDR3 loop is CSVRQNQETQYF. CDR3 coding DNA: TGCAGCGTTCGGCAGAACCAAGAGACCCAGTACTTC.